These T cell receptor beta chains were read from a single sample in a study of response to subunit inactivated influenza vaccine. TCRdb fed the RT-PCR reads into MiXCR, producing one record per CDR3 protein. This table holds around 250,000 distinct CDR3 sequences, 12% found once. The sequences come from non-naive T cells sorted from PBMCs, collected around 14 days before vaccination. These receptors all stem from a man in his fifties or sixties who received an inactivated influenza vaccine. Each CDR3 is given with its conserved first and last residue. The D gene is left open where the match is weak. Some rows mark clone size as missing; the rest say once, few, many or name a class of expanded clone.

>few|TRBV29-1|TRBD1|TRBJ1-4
CSVGSGTGGGKLFF
TGCAGCGTTGGAAGTGGGACAGGGGGGGGAAAACTGTTTTTT
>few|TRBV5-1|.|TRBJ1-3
CASRDPGARTTIYF
TGCGCCAGCAGAGATCCGGGCGCACGGACCACCATATATTTT
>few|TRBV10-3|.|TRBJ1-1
CATIGEDTEAFF
TGTGCCACCATCGGGGAGGACACTGAAGCTTTCTTT
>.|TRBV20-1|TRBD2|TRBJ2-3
CSARARTSGGLTASTDTQYF
TGCAGTGCTAGAGCCCGGACTAGCGGGGGGCTGACGGCTAGCACAGATACGCAGTATTTT
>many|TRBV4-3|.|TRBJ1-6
CASSQARGSAPLHF
TGCGCCAGCAGCCAAGCCAGGGGCAGTGCACCCCTCCACTTT
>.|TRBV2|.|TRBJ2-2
CASSYFGELFF
TGTGCCAGCAGTTATTTCGGGGAGCTGTTTTTT
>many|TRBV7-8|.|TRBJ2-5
CASSGGRGFFSQETQYF
TGTGCCAGCAGCGGGGGTAGGGGGTTTTTTAGTCAAGAGACCCAGTACTTC
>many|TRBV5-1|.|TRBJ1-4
CASSIGGDLHEKLFF
TGCGCCAGCAGCATTGGAGGGGACCTCCATGAAAAACTGTTTTTT
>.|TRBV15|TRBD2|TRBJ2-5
CATSRPRGTSGQETQYF
TGTGCCACCAGCAGACCCCGGGGGACTAGCGGCCAAGAGACCCAGTACTTC
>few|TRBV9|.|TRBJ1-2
CASSGPGDGYNYGYTF
TGTGCCAGCAGCGGCCCCGGAGACGGTTACAACTATGGCTACACCTTC
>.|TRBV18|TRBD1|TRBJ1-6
CASSPNLGQSYNSPLHF
TGTGCCAGCTCACCAAATTTGGGACAGTCCTATAATTCACCCCTCCACTTT
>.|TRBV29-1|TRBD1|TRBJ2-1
CSVEKAGTGGFNEQFF
TGCAGCGTTGAAAAAGCTGGGACAGGGGGTTTCAATGAGCAGTTCTTC
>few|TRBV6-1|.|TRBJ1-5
CASKDSMNQPQHF
TGTGCCAGCAAAGACAGTATGAATCAGCCCCAGCATTTT
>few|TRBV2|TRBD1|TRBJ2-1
CASSRGQGISYNEQFF
TGTGCCAGCAGCCGAGGACAGGGAATCTCCTACAATGAGCAGTTCTTC
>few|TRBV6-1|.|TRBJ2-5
CASSLGQSQETQYF
TGTGCCAGCAGCCTCGGACAGTCTCAAGAGACCCAGTACTTC
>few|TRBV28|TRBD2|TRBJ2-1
CASLRLAGEVSYNEQFF
TGTGCCAGCCTGCGACTAGCGGGAGAGGTTAGTTACAATGAGCAGTTCTTC
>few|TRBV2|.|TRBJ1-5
CASSDAAASNQPQHF
TGTGCCAGCAGTGACGCCGCGGCCTCAAATCAGCCCCAGCATTTT
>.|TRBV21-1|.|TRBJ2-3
CASTSKRERGTDTQYF
TGTGCCAGCACCAGCAAGCGGGAGAGGGGCACAGATACGCAGTATTTT
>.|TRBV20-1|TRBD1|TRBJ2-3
CSAMTGSYTDTQYF
TGCAGTGCTATGACAGGGTCCTACACAGATACGCAGTATTTT
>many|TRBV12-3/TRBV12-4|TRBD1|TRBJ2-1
CASSPHRGPYNEQFF
TGTGCCAGCAGCCCCCACAGGGGACCCTACAATGAGCAGTTCTTC
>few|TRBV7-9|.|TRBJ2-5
CASSLFLETQYF
TGTGCCAGCAGCTTATTCTTGGAGACCCAGTACTTC
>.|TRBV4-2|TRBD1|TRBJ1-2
CASSQVATGVANYGYTF
TGTGCCAGCAGCCAAGTCGCTACAGGGGTGGCTAACTATGGCTACACCTTC
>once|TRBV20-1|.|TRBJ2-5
CSARDEGHRLRTQYF
TGCAGTGCTAGAGATGAAGGTCACCGGCTACGGACCCAGTACTTC
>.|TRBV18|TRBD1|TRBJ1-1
CASSPGTGYREAFF
TGTGCCAGCTCACCAGGGACAGGGTACCGAGAAGCTTTCTTT
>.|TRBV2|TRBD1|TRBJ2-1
CASSKRQGNEQFF
TGTGCCAGCAGTAAAAGACAGGGGAATGAGCAGTTCTTC
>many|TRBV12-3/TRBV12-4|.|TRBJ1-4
CASSWEGEKLFF
TGTGCCAGCAGTTGGGAGGGTGAAAAACTGTTTTTT
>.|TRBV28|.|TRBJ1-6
CASMGMYWGNSPLHF
TGTGCCAGCATGGGGATGTACTGGGGGAATTCACCCCTCCACTTT
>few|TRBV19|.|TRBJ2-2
CASSMWRGTNTGELFF
TGTGCCAGTAGTATGTGGCGGGGGACAAACACCGGGGAGCTGTTTTTT
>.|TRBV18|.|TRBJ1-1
CASSQSRGAEAFF
TGTGCCAGCTCACAATCAAGGGGTGCTGAAGCTTTCTTT
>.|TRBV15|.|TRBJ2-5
CATSRDRLETQYF
TGTGCCACCAGCAGAGATCGTCTAGAGACCCAGTACTTC
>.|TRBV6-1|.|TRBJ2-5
CASSEQGSETQYF
TGTGCCAGCAGTGAACAGGGATCCGAGACCCAGTACTTC
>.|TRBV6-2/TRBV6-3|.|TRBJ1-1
CASSLGLGLNTEAFF
TGTGCCAGCAGTTTGGGGTTGGGGCTGAACACTGAAGCTTTCTTT
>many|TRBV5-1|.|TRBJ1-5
CASSLVGRVRGNQPQHF
TGCGCCAGCAGCTTGGTTGGGAGGGTTCGTGGCAATCAGCCCCAGCATTTT
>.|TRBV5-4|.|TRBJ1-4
CASSLGQNHNEKLFF
TGTGCCAGCAGCTTGGGACAGAACCATAATGAAAAACTGTTTTTT
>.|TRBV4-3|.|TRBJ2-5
CASSQGTAEKQETQYF
TGCGCCAGCAGCCAAGGGACAGCGGAGAAACAAGAGACCCAGTACTTC
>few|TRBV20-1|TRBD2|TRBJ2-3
CAKWVGRTDTQYF
TGCGCAAAGTGGGTCGGGAGGACAGATACGCAGTATTTT
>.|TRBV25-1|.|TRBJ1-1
CASTAGTLSGTEAFF
TGTGCCAGCACTGCCGGGACACTTTCGGGCACTGAAGCTTTCTTT
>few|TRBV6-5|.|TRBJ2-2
CASSYSLNIPTGELFF
TGTGCCAGCAGTTACTCGTTGAACATTCCCACCGGGGAGCTGTTTTTT
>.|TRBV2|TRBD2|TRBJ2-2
CASIRRERGGTGELFF
TGTGCCAGCATTCGGCGGGAGAGGGGTGGCACCGGGGAGCTGTTTTTT
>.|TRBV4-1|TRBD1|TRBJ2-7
CASSQIGQGAHEQYF
TGCGCCAGCAGCCAAATAGGACAGGGGGCTCACGAGCAGTACTTC
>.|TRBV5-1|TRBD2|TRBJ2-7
CASSGGLAGAYEQYF
TGCGCCAGCAGCGGGGGACTAGCGGGGGCCTACGAGCAGTACTTC
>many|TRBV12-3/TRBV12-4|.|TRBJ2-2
CASSEGPSGTGELFF
TGTGCCAGCAGCGAGGGACCCTCGGGCACCGGGGAGCTGTTTTTT
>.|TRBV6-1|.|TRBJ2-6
CASSKMGSGANVLTF
TGTGCCAGCAGTAAGATGGGCTCTGGGGCCAACGTCCTGACTTTC
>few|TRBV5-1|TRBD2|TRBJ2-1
CASSLAPGGSVAEQFF
TGCGCCAGCAGCTTGGCCCCGGGGGGTTCGGTGGCTGAGCAGTTCTTC
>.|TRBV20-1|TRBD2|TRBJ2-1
CSARDLPGRVFVEQFF
TGCAGTGCTAGAGATCTTCCCGGGAGGGTTTTTGTTGAGCAGTTCTTC
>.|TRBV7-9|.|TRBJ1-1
CASSLDHLAEAFF
TGTGCCAGCAGCTTAGATCATTTGGCTGAAGCTTTCTTT
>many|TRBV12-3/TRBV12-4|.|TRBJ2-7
CASSPNYEQYF
TGTGCCAGCAGCCCTAACTACGAGCAGTACTTC
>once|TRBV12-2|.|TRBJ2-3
CASRSDSLRTDTQYF
TGTGCAAGTCGCTCCGACAGCCTTCGCACAGATACGCAGTATTTT
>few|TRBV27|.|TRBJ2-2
CASSLIRTEGPGELFF
TGTGCCAGCAGTTTAATAAGGACAGAGGGTCCCGGGGAGCTGTTTTTT
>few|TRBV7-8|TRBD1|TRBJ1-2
CASSFSGTGTYGYTF
TGTGCCAGCAGCTTCTCCGGGACAGGGACCTATGGCTACACCTTC
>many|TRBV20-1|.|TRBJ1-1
CSAGRLTEAFF
TGCAGTGCTGGTCGGCTCACTGAAGCTTTCTTT
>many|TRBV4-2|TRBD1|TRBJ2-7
CASSGQGGEQYF
TGTGCCAGCTCTGGACAGGGGGGCGAGCAGTACTTC